This T cell receptor beta chain was recorded in a study of shared clonotypes between healthy human individuals. Approximately 210 ng DNA, about 30,000 T cell genomes, went into each sorted-subset replicate PCR. Profiling relied on immunoSEQ multiplex PCR, and the TCRdb table lists in-frame clones only, not all of them. The sample includes about 95,000 clones, under 80% of them seen just once. Study-level results: A handful of donors held 4.5% to 5% of naive CD4 clonotypes in common. In contrast to clonotypes shared by all four donors, non-shared clonotypes had lower generation probabilities.

Remarks on this clone: Its antigen is as yet unknown.

Trimming at V came to 0 bases and at J to 5 bases, leaving 12 bases not matched to a gene. This CDR3 is 17 amino acids long. Germline V lookup: CDR1 SGHRS, CDR2 YFSETQ. This chain links TRBV5-1 with TRBJ2-5; 8 bases map to TRBD2. This clonotype was obtained from a man aged 25 to 40 in good health. Sequenced material: memory CD8+ T cells sorted from blood. Subset denoted: CD45RO+ cells pooled with CCR7-negative TemRA cells. The CDR3 sequence: CASSLAIRAGVGETQYF. The CDR3 DNA follows: TGCGCCAGCAGCTTGGCCATTAGAGCGGGAGTCGGGGAGACCCAGTACTTC.